This T cell receptor beta chain was retrieved from a study of early T cells in non-severe SARS-CoV-2 infection. Study at large: Sequenced bulk RNA came from whole blood that was unsorted, and chains were unpaired.

Only a few counts were recorded for this clonotype. V lost 4 bases, J lost 2 bases, and 9 bases stayed unmatched. The CDR3 runs to 15 residues. Germline CDR1 is SGHRS and CDR2 is YFSETQ. Attachment of unique molecular identifiers to individual cDNA molecules was performed. TCRdb ran MiXCR on the 5' RACE reads and lists one entry per CDR3 protein. The table records 75,000 to 100,000 distinct CDR3 sequences, around 14% of them present only once. This receptor was obtained from an adult who was a healthcare worker with PCR-confirmed SARS-CoV-2 infection or an uninfected control (not recorded which). V is TRBV5-1 and J is TRBJ2-7; the match to TRBD1 covers 7 bases. Sequenced input: whole blood. The CDR3 DNA is TGCGCCAGCAGCCGTACCGGGACAGACCCCTACGAGCAGTACTTC. Translation gives CASSRTGTDPYEQYF.